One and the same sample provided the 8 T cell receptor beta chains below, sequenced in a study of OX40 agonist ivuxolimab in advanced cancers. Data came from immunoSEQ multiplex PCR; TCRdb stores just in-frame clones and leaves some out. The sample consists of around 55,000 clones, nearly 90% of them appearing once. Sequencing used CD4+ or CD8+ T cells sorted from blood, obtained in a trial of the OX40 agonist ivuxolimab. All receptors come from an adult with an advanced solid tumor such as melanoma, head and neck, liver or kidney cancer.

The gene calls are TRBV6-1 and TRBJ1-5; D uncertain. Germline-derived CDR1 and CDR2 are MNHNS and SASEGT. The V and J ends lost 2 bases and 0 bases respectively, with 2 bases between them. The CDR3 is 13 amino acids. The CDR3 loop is CASSEYSNQPQHF. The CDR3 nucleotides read TGTGCCAGCAGTGAATATAGCAATCAGCCCCAGCATTTT.

Here the CDR3 reads CASDRGSEYTEAFF. The CDR3 DNA follows: TGTGCCAGCGACAGGGGCTCGGAGTACACTGAAGCTTTCTTT. The chain has TRBV2 and TRBJ1-1, with 8 bases aligning to TRBD1. This CDR3 spans 14 amino acids. The ends lost 8 bases at V and 3 bases at J; junction bases unmatched: 8. In germline, CDR1 is SNHLY, CDR2 FYNNEI.

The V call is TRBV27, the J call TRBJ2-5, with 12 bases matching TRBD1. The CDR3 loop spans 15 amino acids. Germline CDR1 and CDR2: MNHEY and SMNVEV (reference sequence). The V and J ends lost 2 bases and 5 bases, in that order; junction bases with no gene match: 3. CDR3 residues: CASSLGTGGWETQYF. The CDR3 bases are TGTGCCAGCAGTTTAGGGACAGGGGGCTGGGAGACCCAGTACTTC.

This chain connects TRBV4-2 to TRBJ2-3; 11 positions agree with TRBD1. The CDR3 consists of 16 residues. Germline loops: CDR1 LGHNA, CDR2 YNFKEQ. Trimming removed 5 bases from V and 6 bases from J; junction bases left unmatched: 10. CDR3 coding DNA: TGTGCCAGCAGCTCCGAGGACAGGGGGCCCCAGGATACGCAGTATTTT. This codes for CASSSEDRGPQDTQYF.

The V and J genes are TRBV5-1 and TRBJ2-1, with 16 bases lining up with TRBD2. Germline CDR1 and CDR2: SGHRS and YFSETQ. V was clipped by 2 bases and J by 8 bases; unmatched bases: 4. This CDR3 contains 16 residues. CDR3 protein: CASSFTGTSGRDEQFF. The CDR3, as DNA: TGCGCCAGCAGCTTCACCGGGACTAGCGGGAGGGATGAGCAGTTCTTC.

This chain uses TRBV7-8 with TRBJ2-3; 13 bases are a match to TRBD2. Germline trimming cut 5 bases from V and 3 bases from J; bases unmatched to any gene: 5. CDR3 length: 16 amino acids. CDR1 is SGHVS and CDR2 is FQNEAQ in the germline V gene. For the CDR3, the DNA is TGTGCCAGCAGCCTCGGACTAGCGGGAGTAACAGATACGCAGTATTTT. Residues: CASSLGLAGVTDTQYF.

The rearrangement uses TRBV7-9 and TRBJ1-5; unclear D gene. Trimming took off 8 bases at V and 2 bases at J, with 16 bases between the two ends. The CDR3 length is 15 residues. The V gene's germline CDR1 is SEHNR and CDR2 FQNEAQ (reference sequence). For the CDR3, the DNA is TGTGCCAGCTCCCCTTATGGGGTAGGCAATCAGCCCCAGCATTTT. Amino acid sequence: CASSPYGVGNQPQHF.

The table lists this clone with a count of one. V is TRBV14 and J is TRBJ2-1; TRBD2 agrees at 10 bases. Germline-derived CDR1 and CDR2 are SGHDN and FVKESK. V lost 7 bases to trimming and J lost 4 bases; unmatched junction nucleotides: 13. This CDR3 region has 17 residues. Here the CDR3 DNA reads TGTGCCAGCACCCAGAAGATTAGCGGGAGGCCTTACAATGAGCAGTTCTTC. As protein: CASTQKISGRPYNEQFF.